A selection of T cell receptor beta chains follows, all from one sample in a study of Ad26.COV2.S vaccination and SARS-CoV-2 variants. Repertoires were generated with immunoSEQ multiplex PCR, while TCRdb's copy carries only in-frame clones and drops some. The sample has 410,000 or so clones; around 92% are singletons. This specimen consisted of peripheral blood, obtained in a trial of Ad26.COV2.S vaccine versus placebo. Receptor source: a person between 18 and 65 years old who received the Ad26.COV2.S COVID-19 vaccine or a placebo. Each CDR3 is given with its conserved first and last residue. A D gene is named only where the DNA matches it firmly. Some rows mark clone size as missing; the rest say once, few, many or name a class of expanded clone.

j_gene | abundance | v_gene | d_gene | CDR3aa | CDR3nt
TRBJ2-7 | - | TRBV4-1 | - | CASSPEARTHYEQYF | TGCGCCAGCAGCCCGGAGGCAAGAACCCATTACGAGCAGTACTTC
TRBJ2-1 | - | TRBV9 | TRBD2 | CASSVVSGGAQAPFF | TGTGCCAGCAGCGTAGTTAGCGGGGGGGCTCAAGCCCCGTTCTTC
TRBJ2-3 | - | TRBV10-1 | - | CASSGDLLLGVSSTDTQYF | TGCGCCAGCAGTGGGGACCTCCTCCTCGGGGTCAGTAGCACAGATACGCAGTATTTT
TRBJ2-3 | - | TRBV5-6 | TRBD2 | CASSLRTSGGPDTQYF | TGTGCCAGCAGCTTGAGAACTAGCGGGGGCCCAGATACGCAGTATTTT
TRBJ2-5 | - | TRBV28 | - | CASSYLQETQYF | TGTGCCAGCAGTTACCTCCAAGAGACCCAGTACTTC
TRBJ1-1 | few | TRBV11-2 | - | CASSTDRFMNTEAFF | TGTGCCAGCAGCACGGACAGATTCATGAACACTGAAGCTTTCTTT
TRBJ2-1 | - | TRBV9 | TRBD2 | CASSPPMGLPRLTHNEQFF | TGTGCCAGCAGCCCCCCAATGGGACTACCACGTCTTACACACAATGAGCAGTTCTTC
TRBJ1-1 | - | TRBV28 | TRBD1 | CASSSQGARVNTEAFF | TGTGCCAGCAGTTCTCAGGGGGCGAGGGTGAACACTGAAGCTTTCTTT
TRBJ1-1 | - | TRBV9 | - | CASSTGTVTEAFF | TGTGCCAGCAGCACCGGGACTGTCACTGAAGCTTTCTTT
TRBJ1-1 | once | TRBV27 | - | CASSLQMNTEAFF | TGTGCCAGCAGTTTGCAGATGAACACTGAAGCTTTCTTT
TRBJ1-6 | - | TRBV9 | - | CASSVGPLGRHNSPLHF | TGTGCCAGCAGCGTAGGCCCCCTGGGCCGACATAATTCACCCCTCCACTTT
TRBJ2-3 | few | TRBV9 | TRBD2 | CASSVTSGGAHHYTDTQYF | TGTGCCAGCAGCGTCACTAGCGGGGGGGCCCACCATTACACAGATACGCAGTATTTT
TRBJ2-5 | - | TRBV28 | - | CASRSHRETPEPRQETQYF | TGTGCCAGCAGAAGTCACAGGGAAACACCAGAGCCCCGTCAGGAGACCCAGTACTTC
TRBJ2-4 | - | TRBV7-2 | - | CASRSGNIQYF | TGTGCCAGCAGGAGCGGAAACATTCAGTACTTC
TRBJ2-3 | - | TRBV28 | TRBD1 | CASRAGRGLVTDTQYF | TGTGCCAGCCGAGCGGGCAGGGGGCTAGTTACAGATACGCAGTATTTT
TRBJ2-7 | - | TRBV2 | TRBD1 | CASSETTGTSYEQYF | TGTGCCAGCAGTGAAACGACAGGGACGTCCTACGAGCAGTACTTC
TRBJ1-1 | - | TRBV6-2/TRBV6-3 | - | CASSYGGLTEAFF | TGTGCCAGCAGTTACGGGGGGCTCACTGAAGCTTTCTTT
TRBJ2-7 | once | TRBV7-8 | - | CASSTGQQKGEQYF | TGTGCCAGCAGCACAGGACAGCAAAAGGGCGAGCAGTACTTC
TRBJ1-2 | - | TRBV29-1 | - | CSVEDLMLNYGYTF | TGCAGCGTTGAAGATCTTATGCTTAACTATGGCTACACCTTC
TRBJ1-1 | few | TRBV6-5 | - | CASSSLLGLMNTEAFF | TGTGCCAGCAGTTCCCTCCTAGGACTTATGAACACTGAAGCTTTCTTT
TRBJ1-1 | - | TRBV11-3 | - | CASSRTENTEAFF | TGTGCCAGCAGCCGGACGGAGAACACTGAAGCTTTCTTT
TRBJ2-7 | - | TRBV13 | - | CASSSLPYEQYF | TGTGCCAGCAGCTCTCTCCCCTACGAGCAGTACTTC
TRBJ1-3 | - | TRBV7-9 | TRBD1 | CASSSYRGSSGNTIYF | TGTGCCAGCAGCTCATACAGGGGAAGCTCTGGAAACACCATATATTTT
TRBJ2-7 | - | TRBV7-9 | - | CASSDRERGEQYF | TGTGCCAGCAGCGACCGGGAACGAGGTGAGCAGTACTTC
TRBJ2-5 | - | TRBV9 | TRBD1 | CASSVGDRARQETQYF | TGTGCCAGCAGCGTTGGGGACAGGGCGCGACAAGAGACCCAGTACTTC
TRBJ1-1 | once | TRBV4-1 | TRBD1 | CASSQGEGGVGWSEAFF | TGCGCCAGCAGCCAAGGGGAAGGGGGCGTGGGCTGGTCTGAAGCTTTCTTT
TRBJ1-5 | - | TRBV27 | - | CASSLTRGQPQHF | TGTGCCAGCAGTTTAACTCGGGGTCAGCCCCAGCATTTT
TRBJ2-7 | - | TRBV29-1 | - | CSVELLNEQYF | TGCAGCGTTGAATTGCTCAACGAGCAGTACTTC
TRBJ2-7 | - | TRBV5-8 | TRBD1 | CASSGDRAWYEQYF | TGTGCCAGCAGCGGGGACAGGGCGTGGTACGAGCAGTACTTC
TRBJ2-7 | - | TRBV5-4 | TRBD1 | CASRSGTATYEQYF | TGTGCCAGCAGATCCGGGACAGCAACCTACGAGCAGTACTTC
TRBJ1-5 | - | TRBV6-2/TRBV6-3 | - | CASSYGGGNQPQHF | TGTGCCAGCAGTTATGGTGGAGGCAATCAGCCCCAGCATTTT
TRBJ2-5 | - | TRBV7-9 | TRBD2 | CASSLGVRGGHPETQYF | TGTGCCAGCAGCTTAGGGGTACGGGGGGGACACCCGGAGACCCAGTACTTC
TRBJ2-7 | once | TRBV6-5 | - | CASSYSSIGVSGEQYF | TGTGCCAGCAGTTACTCGAGCATTGGGGTCTCGGGGGAGCAGTACTTC
TRBJ1-1 | - | TRBV19 | - | CASSTRASQLGTEAFF | TGTGCCAGTAGTACGAGGGCCAGTCAACTCGGGACTGAAGCTTTCTTT